Presented here are 32 T cell receptor beta chains from one specimen sequenced in a study of tissue T cells after allogeneic stem cell transplantation. The method was immunoSEQ multiplex PCR; TCRdb's version includes in-frame clones alone and lacks a portion of them. The sample contains approximately 50,000 clones, around 70% of which appear only once. The sequenced material came from sorted cells pooled from one or two spleens. Source of these receptors: a pool of C57BL/6 mice in good health.

This clone turned up a few times. The gene symbols are mouse symbols. Coverage ceases 1 residue before the CDR3 finishes, and the germline J gene fills in the end. The chain joins TRBV2 to TRBJ2-7; 13 bases are a match to TRBD2. V trimming: 3 bases; J trimming: 5 bases; junction bases outside the gene matches: 1. The germline CDR1 and CDR2 sequences are LGHNA and YSYQKL. The CDR3 spans 14 residues. CDR3 DNA (partial): TGTGCCAGCAGCCAGGGACTGGGGGGGGATGAACAGTAC. Translated, it gives CASSQGLGGDEQY. The complete CDR3 protein is CASSQGLGGDEQYF.

On this clone: The listed genes are named as in mouse. Coverage ceases 1 residue before the CDR3 finishes, and the germline J gene fills in the end. The V and J genes are TRBV13-3 and TRBJ2-7; no clear D. The CDR3 is made up of 11 amino acids. The V gene lost 3 bases and the J gene lost 4 bases, with 5 bases spanning the gap. Germline lookup yields CDR1 NNHDY and CDR2 SYVADS. The sequenced CDR3 bases are TGTGCCAGCAGTGTACAGTATGAACAGTAC. Amino acid sequence: CASSVQYEQY. The whole CDR3 sequence reads CASSVQYEQYF.

Notes on this clone: Genes here carry mouse names. The read ends 1 residue early relative to the CDR3; the germline J gene fills the gap. The rearrangement joins TRBV13-2 to TRBJ2-3; D may be TRBD2 (6 bases). There are 16 residues in the CDR3. CDR1 NNHNN and CDR2 SYGAGS come from the germline V gene (reference sequence). V was pared by 0 bases and J by 0 bases, with 11 bases between. The DNA read from the CDR3 is TGTGCCAGCGGTGATGCGTGGGGGTCTAGTGCAGAAACGCTGTAT. Translating gives CASGDAWGSSAETLY. The CDR3 in its entirety is CASGDAWGSSAETLYF.

Notes on this clone: Gene names are the mouse ones. Read sequence stops 1 residue before the CDR3 end, and the germline J gene provides the missing end. This chain links TRBV17 with TRBJ2-7; D remains unclear. This CDR3 has 10 amino acids. V was cut by 11 bases and J by 0 bases, with 5 bases left in between. CDR1 MNHDT and CDR2 YYDKIL come from the germline V gene. The part of the CDR3 DNA that was read is TGTGCTGTTAGCTCCTATGAACAGTAC. The encoded protein is CAVSSYEQY. The full CDR3 sequence reads CAVSSYEQYF.

As to this clone: All gene names here are mouse names. The CDR3 end is not reached by the read, which stops 1 residue before it; the germline J gene fills it in. This chain connects TRBV4 to TRBJ1-2; 9 nucleotides agree with TRBD1. The CDR3 runs to 14 residues. Germline trimming cut 4 bases from V and 5 bases from J; bases unmatched to any gene: 5. Germline values: CDR1 LGHDT, CDR2 YNNKQL (reference sequence). The DNA read from the CDR3 is TGTGCCAGCAGCTCCCGGGACAGGGTTTCCGACTACACC. This gives the protein CASSSRDRVSDYT. The complete CDR3 protein is CASSSRDRVSDYTF.

With respect to this clone: These gene names are mouse names. Coverage ceases 1 residue before the CDR3 finishes, and the germline J gene fills in the end. The chain has TRBV26 and TRBJ2-1; D possibly corresponds to TRBD2 (7 bases). The CDR3 is 14 residues long. Germline assignment: CDR1 KGHPV and CDR2 FQNQEV (reference sequence). The V gene lost 2 bases and the J gene lost 2 bases, with 7 bases spanning the gap. The sequenced CDR3 bases are TGTGCCAGCAGTCTGGGGGGGCACTATGCTGAGCAGTTC. This codes for CASSLGGHYAEQF. The whole CDR3 protein is CASSLGGHYAEQFF.

This clone occurred once. Gene names are the mouse ones. The CDR3 end lies 1 residue beyond the end of the read and is filled in from the germline J gene. The V gene is TRBV24, the J gene TRBJ1-2; no reliable D call. V lost 2 bases, J lost 6 bases, and 7 bases lay in between. This CDR3 comprises 12 residues. Germline-derived CDR1 and CDR2 are KGHTA and FRNEEI. The part of the CDR3 DNA that was read is TGTGCCAGCAGTCTGAAAATCCCCGACTACACC. Its protein product is CASSLKIPDYT. The entire CDR3 protein is CASSLKIPDYTF.

A word on this clone: Here the gene names and germline are mouse. The missing CDR3 end, 1 residue past where the read stops, is filled in from the germline J gene. The chain carries TRBV13-2 and TRBJ1-6; 10 nucleotides align to TRBD1. TRBJ1-6 is an open reading frame, and its role is uncertain. The CDR3 spans 16 residues. V was pared by 0 bases and J by 7 bases, with 4 bases of the junction left unmatched. Per germline, CDR1 NNHNN and CDR2 SYGAGS (reference sequence). CDR3 sequence reads: CASGDARTGGNSPLYF. CDR3 DNA, as far as it was read: TGTGCCAGCGGTGATGCGAGGACAGGGGGAAATTCGCCCCTCTAC.

As for this clone: The germline and genes are mouse ones. Sequencing ends 1 residue short of the CDR3 end; the germline J gene provides the rest. Other DNA sequences in this sample translate to the same CDR3. V and J are TRBV1 and TRBJ1-6; D call uncertain. TRBJ1-6 is reported as an ORF; its role is uncertain. This CDR3 spans 15 amino acids. The germline V and J ends were trimmed by 4 bases and 1 base, with 8 bases remaining between them. Germline V gene lookup returns CDR1 NSQYPW and CDR2 LRSPGD (reference sequence). Partial CDR3 DNA: TGCACCTGCAGTGGAGGGCTATCCTATAATTCGCCCCTCTAC. It specifies CTCSGGLSYNSPLY. The CDR3 as a whole reads CTCSGGLSYNSPLYF.

In its sample, this clone was seen a few times. The germline and genes are mouse ones. The observed sequence ends 1 residue before the CDR3 terminus, with the missing tail filled in from the germline J gene. This chain connects TRBV13-1 to TRBJ2-7; 7 bases are a match to TRBD2. The CDR3 totals 13 residues. The J segment lost 4 bases and the V segment lost 2 bases, leaving 3 bases of the junction unmatched. CDR1 and CDR2 from the germline V gene are NSHNY and SYGAGN. The CDR3 protein is CASSERGGYEQYF. Incomplete CDR3 DNA: TGTGCCAGCAGTGAACGGGGGGGGTATGAACAGTAC.

This clone was seen just once. The germline and genes are mouse ones. The CDR3 sequence is CASSQGRAEVFF. The sequenced part of the CDR3 DNA is TGTGCCAGCAGCCAAGGCAGGGCAGAAGTCTTC. The chain employs TRBV5 and TRBJ1-1, with a weak D call TRBD1 (5 bases). The read stops 1 residue short of the end of the CDR3; the missing end is completed from the germline J gene. The germline V gene has CDR1 LGHNA and CDR2 YNLKQL (reference sequence). The ends were cut back, 1 base at V and 6 bases at J, with 6 bases in the middle. The CDR3 is 12 amino acids.

Concerning this clone itself: Genes here carry mouse names. The CDR3 is cut off 1 residue early in the read; its end comes from the germline J gene. J is TRBJ2-3 and V is TRBV19, with D possibly matching TRBD1 (6 bases). There are 13 residues in the CDR3. Germline CDR1 and CDR2: FNHDT and SITEND (reference sequence). The V and J ends lost 5 bases and 4 bases respectively, with 11 bases between them. The CDR3: CASRGDTSETLYF. The DNA read from the CDR3 is TGTGCCAGCAGGGGGGACACTTCAGAAACGCTGTAT.

The table lists this clone with a count of one. Mouse names are used for the genes. The CDR3 is cut off 1 residue early in the read; its end comes from the germline J gene. The chain combines TRBV12-2 with TRBJ1-5; 7 positions match TRBD1. The CDR3 is made up of 15 amino acids. Per the germline V gene, CDR1 is SGHLS and CDR2 is HYDKME. V was clipped by 1 base and J by 6 bases; unmatched bases: 8. CDR3 amino acids: CASSLEGRGGQAPLF. Partial CDR3 DNA: TGTGCCAGCTCTCTTGAGGGCAGGGGGGGCCAGGCTCCGCTT.

Remarks on this clone: The gene symbols are mouse symbols. The read ends 1 residue early relative to the CDR3; the germline J gene fills the gap. The rearrangement uses TRBV31 and TRBJ1-2; the D gene is possibly TRBD1 (5 bases). The V gene's germline CDR1 is GKSSPN and CDR2 SITVG. The length of the CDR3 is 12 residues. V was cut by 1 base and J by 2 bases, with 5 bases left in between. The covered CDR3 bases are TGTGCCTGGAGTCAGGGGAACTCCGACTACACC. As protein: CAWSQGNSDYT. The whole CDR3 reads CAWSQGNSDYTF.

This clone showed up just a few times. The gene names given are mouse names. The read gets to within 1 residue of the CDR3 end, and the germline J gene fills in the rest. The rearrangement uses TRBV13-2 and TRBJ1-5, with a tentative D call TRBD1 (5 bases). Germline V gene lookup returns CDR1 NNHNN and CDR2 SYGAGS (reference sequence). CDR3 length equals 12 residues. Trimming removed 5 bases from V and 6 bases from J, with 9 bases in between. The part of the CDR3 DNA that was read is TGTGCCAGCGGCGGGGACGGCCAGGCTCCGCTT. Translated: CASGGDGQAPL. The full CDR3 protein reads CASGGDGQAPLF.

This clone was seen a single time. The genes are named according to mouse. The read terminates 1 residue ahead of where the CDR3 ends, so the germline J gene completes it. The rearrangement uses TRBV12-1 and TRBJ1-2; no definite D call. Germline values: CDR1 SGHSN, CDR2 HYEKVE. The CDR3 runs 13 residues. Trimming cost V 0 bases and J 0 bases, with 4 bases left between them. This CDR3 is CASSLTANSDYTF. The part of the CDR3 DNA that was read is TGTGCCAGCTCTCTCACAGCAAACTCCGACTACACC.

With regard to this clone: Gene names denote mouse genes. The read falls 1 residue short of the CDR3 end, and the missing part is taken from the germline J gene. The V and J genes are TRBV5 and TRBJ2-1; D remains unclear. This CDR3 is 14 amino acids long. Germline CDR1 is LGHNA and CDR2 is YNLKQL (reference sequence). V shed 0 bases and J shed 7 bases, with 10 bases lying between them. Incomplete CDR3 DNA: TGTGCCAGCAGCCAAGACCAAACGGGGGCTGAGCAGTTC. Translation: CASSQDQTGAEQF. The complete CDR3 sequence is CASSQDQTGAEQFF.

Regarding this clone: Gene labels here are mouse ones. The read terminates 1 residue before the CDR3 end, so the remaining end is supplied by the germline J gene. J is TRBJ1-4 and V is TRBV4, with a tentative D call TRBD1 (6 bases). The germline V and J ends were trimmed by 3 bases and 3 bases, with 8 bases remaining between them. The CDR3 is made up of 14 amino acids. CDR1 is LGHDT and CDR2 is YNNKQL in the germline V gene (reference sequence). The covered CDR3 bases are TGTGCCAGCAGCTACCAGGGGCCCAACGAAAGATTATTT. Protein product: CASSYQGPNERLF. The full CDR3 protein reads CASSYQGPNERLFF.

Concerning this clone itself: Gene names are mouse gene names. The read ends 1 residue before the CDR3 terminus; that terminus is restored from the germline J gene. The V and J genes are TRBV13-1 and TRBJ1-4, with TRBD1 matching 8 bases. Trimming took 0 bases from V and 7 from J; bases not matched to a gene: 5. This CDR3 is 15 amino acids long. CDR1 NSHNY and CDR2 SYGAGN come from the germline V gene. The CDR3 loop is CASSDDGQGGERLFF. Incomplete CDR3 DNA: TGTGCCAGCAGTGATGATGGACAGGGAGGCGAAAGATTATTT.

Worth noting for this clone: These gene names are mouse names. The observed sequence ends 1 residue before the CDR3 terminus, with the missing tail filled in from the germline J gene. V and J are TRBV13-2 and TRBJ2-2, with D possibly called TRBD1 or TRBD2 (5 bases each). The CDR3 runs 15 residues. Trimming left V 0 bases short and J 0 bases short, with 6 bases between. From germline, CDR1 is NNHNN and CDR2 SYGAGS (reference sequence). The sequenced CDR3 bases are TGTGCCAGCGGTGATGGGGGGACAAACACCGGGCAGCTCTAC. Translation gives CASGDGGTNTGQLY. The CDR3, in full, reads CASGDGGTNTGQLYF.

This clone was observed a handful of times. Gene names refer to mouse genes. The read ends 1 residue before the CDR3 terminus; that terminus is restored from the germline J gene. The chain has TRBV29 and TRBJ2-7, with 7 nucleotides matching TRBD1. CDR1 and CDR2 (germline): MSHET, SYDVDS. The CDR3 sequence is 13 residues long. J gave up 0 bases and V 6 bases, and 2 bases lay outside the gene matches. The chain's CDR3 is CASRGQSSYEQYF. Partial CDR3 DNA: TGTGCTAGCAGGGGACAGAGCTCCTATGAACAGTAC.

As concerns this clone: The gene symbols are mouse symbols. Coverage ceases 1 residue before the CDR3 finishes, and the germline J gene fills in the end. This chain connects TRBV3 to TRBJ2-3; 7 bases agree with TRBD1. V was pared by 5 bases and J by 1 base, with 3 bases of the junction left unmatched. There are 14 residues in the CDR3. Per the germline V gene, CDR1 is SNHLY and CDR2 is FYNGKV (reference sequence). The CDR3 is CASSPQGGAETLYF. The covered CDR3 bases are TGTGCCAGCAGCCCCCAGGGGGGTGCAGAAACGCTGTAT.

As for this clone: Genes and germline are mouse. The read ends 1 residue shy of where the CDR3 ends; the end is completed using the germline J gene. This chain links TRBV19 with TRBJ2-7, with D hard to call. CDR1 and CDR2 from the germline V gene are FNHDT and SITEND (reference sequence). Trimming took 2 bases from V and 4 from J, leaving 7 bases between them. This CDR3 comprises 12 residues. CDR3 bases read: TGTGCCAGCAGTATCAACACTTATGAACAGTAC. Translated, it gives CASSINTYEQY. In full, the CDR3 is CASSINTYEQYF.

This clone was observed a handful of times. The genes and germline here are from mouse. With the read ending 1 residue before the CDR3 end, the germline J gene is used to fill in that end. The chain couples TRBV12-2 to TRBJ2-5; 12 bases are a match to TRBD2. Trimming cost V 4 bases and J 3 bases; bases outside gene matches: 10. The CDR3 sequence is 17 residues long. Per the germline V gene, CDR1 is SGHLS and CDR2 is HYDKME. The CDR3 sequence: CASSLRDWGAKQDTQYF. The CDR3 DNA, read in part, is TGTGCCAGCTCCCTCCGGGACTGGGGGGCCAAACAAGACACCCAGTAC.

As to this clone: The genes are named according to mouse. The missing CDR3 end, 1 residue past where the read stops, is filled in from the germline J gene. In the same sample, other DNA sequences code for this CDR3. The V gene is TRBV13-2, the J gene TRBJ2-5; no clear D gene. V shed 0 bases and J shed 5 bases, with 4 bases lying between them. The length of the CDR3 is 12 residues. Germline loops: CDR1 NNHNN, CDR2 SYGAGS (reference sequence). The CDR3 sequence is CASGDAGDTQYF. The DNA read from the CDR3 is TGTGCCAGCGGTGATGCGGGAGACACCCAGTAC.

Turning to this clone: Any gene name here is a mouse gene name. The DNA ends 1 residue before the CDR3 does, and the rest of the CDR3 is filled in from the germline J gene. The gene calls are TRBV20 and TRBJ2-3; D remains unclear. The length of the CDR3 is 12 residues. Germline V CDR1 and CDR2: GFQATS, STVNSAI. Trimming removed 2 bases at V and 0 bases at J, with 3 bases between. CDR3 loop: CGARSSAETLYF. The sequenced CDR3 bases are TGTGGTGCTAGGTCTAGTGCAGAAACGCTGTAT.

The sample holds one count of this clone. Gene names and germline match the mouse. CDR3 DNA, as far as it was read: TGTGCCAGCGGTGCCCAGGGAGACACCGGGCAGCTCTAC. Protein: CASGAQGDTGQLY. From start to end, the CDR3 is CASGAQGDTGQLYF. The chain has TRBV13-2 and TRBJ2-2; D perhaps matches TRBD1 (5 bases). The CDR3 end falls 1 residue outside the read, so it is completed with the germline J gene. V lost 3 bases, J lost 3 bases, and 9 bases lay in between. CDR1 NNHNN and CDR2 SYGAGS come from the germline V gene (reference sequence). CDR3 length: 14 amino acids.

This clone was seen a few times. Mouse germline and gene names are used. Read data end 1 residue before the CDR3 end; the end is taken from the germline J gene. The chain uses TRBV12-1 and TRBJ2-7; perhaps D is TRBD1 or TRBD2 (5 bases each). This CDR3 is built from 13 residues. V lost 0 bases and J lost 1, with 6 bases in between. CDR1 is SGHSN and CDR2 is HYEKVE in the germline V gene. CDR3 sequence reads: CASSLRGSYEQYF. CDR3 DNA, as far as it was read: TGTGCCAGCTCTCTCCGGGGGTCCTATGAACAGTAC. Together with reference TRBV12-1 and TRBJ2-7, the CDR3 gives the full variable domain: DSGVVQSPRHIIKEKGGRSVLTCIPISGHSNVVWYQQTLGKELKFLIQHYEKVERDKGFLPSRFSVQQFDDYHSEMNMSALELEDSAMYFCASSLRGSYEQYFGPGTRLTVL.

Points on this clone: Gene labels here are mouse ones. Read data end 1 residue before the CDR3 end; the end is taken from the germline J gene. The V gene is TRBV13-2, the J gene TRBJ2-5, with 10 positions matching TRBD2. The J segment lost 3 bases and the V segment lost 3 bases, leaving 1 base of the junction unmatched. The CDR3 is made up of 14 amino acids. CDR1 is NNHNN, CDR2 SYGAGS, per germline (reference sequence). The CDR3: CASGVGLGQDTQYF. The sequenced CDR3 bases are TGTGCCAGCGGTGTGGGACTGGGGCAAGACACCCAGTAC.

Concerning this clone itself: Mouse names are used for the genes. Read coverage stops 1 residue before the CDR3 terminus; the germline J gene supplies the remainder. The chain uses TRBV13-3 and TRBJ2-2; no firm D call. CDR3 length equals 15 residues. CDR1 is NNHDY, CDR2 SYVADS, per germline. Between the trimmed V and J ends, which lost 2 bases and 0 bases, there was a span of 8 bases. Incomplete CDR3 DNA: TGTGCCAGCAGTGAAGGTCGGGCAAACACCGGGCAGCTCTAC. It translates to CASSEGRANTGQLY. The full-length CDR3 reads as CASSEGRANTGQLYF.

This clone turned up a few times. Gene names are mouse gene names. The read ends 1 residue before the CDR3 terminus; that terminus is restored from the germline J gene. This chain joins TRBV3 and TRBJ2-7; the match to TRBD2 covers 11 bases. Germline V gene data show CDR1 as SNHLY and CDR2 as FYNGKV (reference sequence). V gave up 6 bases and J gave up 0 bases; unmatched junction bases: 4. The CDR3 is 15 amino acids. The CDR3 DNA, read in part, is TGTGCCAGCAGTCGGGGACTGGGGGACTCCTATGAACAGTAC. Protein product: CASSRGLGDSYEQY. The CDR3, in full, reads CASSRGLGDSYEQYF.

Comment on this clone: Mouse germline and gene names are used. The read is 1 residue too short to cover the CDR3 end, so that end is filled in from the germline J gene. The chain has TRBV13-2 and TRBJ2-5; D is undetermined. Per germline, CDR1 NNHNN and CDR2 SYGAGS (reference sequence). CDR3 length: 15 residues. V was trimmed by 0 bases and J by 3 bases, leaving 11 bases between them. CDR3 loop: CASGDAKDGQDTQYF. The CDR3 DNA, read in part, is TGTGCCAGCGGTGATGCAAAGGACGGTCAAGACACCCAGTAC.